The next 11 T cell receptor beta chains were all read from a single sample in a study of blood T cell repertoires in COVID-19. The protocol was immunoSEQ multiplex PCR, while the TCRdb copy is restricted to in-frame clones and leaves out a portion. The sample includes 150,000 to 200,000 clones, around 87% of them seen just once. Sequenced sample: PBMCs or T cells enriched from blood (not recorded which). The receptors originated from a woman aged 25-40 years who had recovered from COVID-19.

The gene calls are TRBV6-5 and TRBJ1-1, with D unresolved. The germline V gene encodes CDR1 MNHEY and CDR2 SVGAGI. The CDR3 has 14 residues. V was clipped by 6 bases and J by 5 bases, with 16 bases between them. CDR3 region: CASRPGGFRTEAFF. The CDR3 nucleotides are TGTGCCAGCAGGCCCGGAGGGTTTCGGACTGAAGCTTTCTTT.

V usage is TRBV30 and J usage is TRBJ2-7, with 8 positions matching TRBD2. Looked up from germline, CDR1 is GTSNPN and CDR2 is SVGIG (reference sequence). The V segment lost 4 bases and the J segment 5 bases; nucleotides outside the gene matches: 13. CDR3 length: 15 residues. This chain's CDR3 is CAWTASGPGIDEQYF. As DNA, the CDR3 is TGTGCCTGGACCGCTAGCGGGCCGGGGATCGACGAGCAGTACTTC.

The J gene is TRBJ2-5, the V gene TRBV5-4; the D is unclear. The CDR3 consists of 13 residues. V was cut by 0 bases and J by 5 bases, with 8 bases left in between. CDR1 is SGHNT and CDR2 is YYREEE in the germline V gene (reference sequence). CDR3 loop: CASSLGYAETQYF. The CDR3 nucleotides read TGTGCCAGCAGCTTGGGGTACGCGGAGACCCAGTACTTC.

This clone was counted a single time. This rearrangement joins TRBV25-1 to TRBJ2-1, with 9 bases that match TRBD2. V lost 2 bases, J lost 5 bases, and 4 bases stayed unmatched. CDR3 length: 15 amino acids. CDR1 is MGHDK, CDR2 SYGVNS, per germline. The CDR3 here is CASSEGLAGNNEQFF. The CDR3 DNA reads as TGTGCCAGCAGTGAAGGGCTAGCGGGGAACAATGAGCAGTTCTTC.

The chain has TRBV15 and TRBJ1-6; 9 bases fit TRBD1. Trimming at V came to 10 bases and at J to 7 bases, leaving 8 bases not matched to a gene. The CDR3 has 14 amino acids. Germline V gene sequence: CDR1 LNHNV, CDR2 YYDKDF (reference sequence). DNA of the CDR3: TGTGCCATCCAATCCGGGACAGGGAATTCACCCCTCCACTTT. Translated, it gives CAIQSGTGNSPLHF.

The chain uses TRBV5-1 and TRBJ2-3; 15 positions match TRBD2. Germline lookup yields CDR1 SGHRS and CDR2 YFSETQ. This CDR3 is built from 19 residues. Germline trimming cut 4 bases from V and 5 bases from J; bases unmatched to any gene: 14. The CDR3 region has the DNA TGCGCCAGCAGCCTACGACGGACTAGCGGGGGGGCTTTGAGAGATACGCAGTATTTT. Residues: CASSLRRTSGGALRDTQYF.

The chain joins TRBV3-1 (or the pseudogene TRBV3-2) to TRBJ2-1; TRBD2 agrees at 10 bases. Germline lookup yields CDR1 LGHDT and CDR2 YNNKEL (reference sequence). The length of the CDR3 is 15 residues. Trimming took 7 bases from V and 3 from J; bases not matched to a gene: 6. The CDR3: CASTALAGDYNEQFF. In DNA form, the CDR3 reads TGTGCCAGCACCGCTCTAGCGGGGGACTACAATGAGCAGTTCTTC.

The rearrangement uses TRBV18 and TRBJ1-4, with D perhaps TRBD1 (6 bases). CDR3 size: 17 residues. The germline CDR1 and CDR2 sequences are KGHSH and LQKENI. V lost 3 bases, J lost 8 bases, and 22 bases lay in between. CDR3 in amino acids: CASSPRQSQGHSEKLFF. The CDR3 DNA follows: TGTGCCAGCTCACCCCGTCAGTCACAGGGTCATAGCGAAAAACTGTTTTTT.

The chain has TRBV29-1 and TRBJ1-1, with TRBD1 as a possible D gene (5 bases). The V and J ends lost 7 bases and 5 bases respectively, with 17 bases between them. There are 13 residues in the CDR3. Germline V gives CDR1 SQVTM, CDR2 ANQGSEA. CDR3 bases: TGCAGCGGGAGGTCGGGGGGGAGGACTGAAGCTTTCTTT. It is translated as CSGRSGGRTEAFF.

The V call is TRBV19, the J call TRBJ1-4; D not resolved. Deletions cut 4 bases from V and 5 bases from J, with 14 bases between. The CDR3 runs 15 residues. CDR1 LNHDA and CDR2 SQIVND come from the germline V gene (reference sequence). The CDR3 is CASSTQLIPNEKLFF. DNA for the CDR3: TGTGCCAGTAGTACACAGTTGATCCCCAATGAAAAACTGTTTTTT.

The chain has TRBV21-1 and TRBJ2-7; TRBD1, the table's D call, lacks a check against the DNA. TRBV21-1 is described as a pseudogene. The CDR3 is made up of 13 amino acids. The CDR3 is CASSKAQGYEQYF. The CDR3 coding sequence is TGTGCCAGCAGCAAAGCCCAGGGCTACGAGCAGTACTTC.